Listed below are T cell receptor beta chains from one sample, sequenced in a study of shared clonotypes between healthy human individuals. TCRdb keeps only in-frame clones here, not all; method: immunoSEQ multiplex PCR. The table has over a million clones, 75% seen once. Sequenced input: memory CD4+ T cells sorted from blood. These receptors came from a man younger than 30 in good health. The CDR3 runs from the conserved cysteine through the conserved F or W. A D gene is named only where the DNA matches it firmly. Size is omitted from some rows. Given values are once, few, many or a class for expanded clones.

size	D	length	V	J	CDR3	DNA
-	TRBD2	13	TRBV18	TRBJ2-3	CASASGNTDTQYF	TGTGCCAGCGCCAGCGGGAACACAGATACGCAGTATTTT
-	-	14	TRBV9	TRBJ2-3	CASQGGIPTDTQYF	TGTGCCAGCCAGGGGGGTATCCCCACAGATACGCAGTATTTT
once	-	15	TRBV6-4	TRBJ2-3	CASSDFSGGPDTQYF	TGTGCCAGCAGTGACTTCAGTGGGGGCCCAGATACGCAGTATTTT
-	TRBD1	15	TRBV4-1	TRBJ2-1	CASRGGTGGFNEQFF	TGCGCCAGCAGAGGTGGGACAGGGGGCTTCAATGAGCAGTTCTTC
-	-	14	TRBV6-1	TRBJ1-2	CASSDSGGSYGYTF	TGTGCCAGCAGTGATTCGGGCGGTAGCTATGGCTACACCTTC
-	-	14	TRBV13	TRBJ2-5	CASSAPGLVETQYF	TGTGCCAGCAGCGCCCCGGGACTTGTAGAGACCCAGTACTTC
-	-	13	TRBV7-2	TRBJ2-1	CASSFGPHNEQFF	TGTGCCAGCAGCTTCGGGCCACACAATGAGCAGTTCTTC
once	-	13	TRBV5-4	TRBJ2-7	CASSLASRGEQYF	TGTGCCAGCAGCTTGGCAAGTCGAGGCGAGCAGTACTTC
-	-	15	TRBV7-9	TRBJ2-5	CASSLGSNLVETQYF	TGTGCCAGCAGCTTGGGGTCTAATCTAGTAGAGACCCAGTACTTC
-	-	12	TRBV9	TRBJ2-3	CASSVDRNTQYF	TGTGCCAGCAGCGTAGATAGGAATACGCAGTATTTT
-	-	16	TRBV11-3	TRBJ2-5	CASSSPAVSGAETQYF	TGTGCCAGCAGCTCCCCCGCGGTATCAGGGGCAGAGACCCAGTACTTC
-	-	14	TRBV4-3	TRBJ2-4	CARMRGEAKNIQYF	TGCGCCAGGATGAGAGGTGAAGCCAAAAACATTCAGTACTTC
-	-	16	TRBV9	TRBJ1-2	CASSLRDTLTNYGYTF	TGTGCCAGCAGCCTCCGGGACACCTTAACTAACTATGGCTACACCTTC
-	-	12	TRBV30	TRBJ2-7	CAWSDNAYEQYF	TGTGCCTGGAGCGATAATGCCTACGAGCAGTACTTC
-	-	12	TRBV2	TRBJ1-2	CASSELSYGYTF	TGTGCCAGCAGTGAGTTAAGCTATGGCTACACCTTC
-	TRBD2	15	TRBV11-2	TRBJ2-2	CASSPGTKDTGELFF	TGTGCCAGCAGCCCCGGGACTAAGGACACCGGGGAGCTGTTTTTT
-	-	12	TRBV10-3	TRBJ2-7	CAISYSSYEQYF	TGTGCCATCTCCTATAGCTCCTACGAGCAGTACTTC
-	TRBD2	15	TRBV10-1	TRBJ2-5	CASSESKAGQETQYF	TGCGCCAGCAGTGAGTCGAAAGCGGGACAAGAGACCCAGTACTTC
-	-	13	TRBV6-5	TRBJ2-7	CASTPRASYEQYF	TGTGCCAGCACCCCCAGAGCCTCCTACGAGCAGTACTTC
-	TRBD1	17	TRBV9	TRBJ2-3	CASSATTRQGATDTQYF	TGTGCCAGCAGCGCTACAACTAGACAGGGGGCCACAGATACGCAGTATTTT
-	-	14	TRBV6-1	TRBJ1-6	CASSERGADSPLHF	TGTGCCAGCAGTGAACGGGGAGCTGATTCACCCCTCCACTTT
-	TRBD2	14	TRBV2	TRBJ2-5	CASTSGGASETQYF	TGTGCCAGTACTAGCGGGGGGGCCTCGGAGACCCAGTACTTC
-	TRBD2	18	TRBV4-1	TRBJ2-1	CASSRLGRAGGLMNGQFF	TGCGCCAGCAGCCGCCTCGGCCGAGCGGGGGGGCTAATGAATGGGCAGTTCTTC